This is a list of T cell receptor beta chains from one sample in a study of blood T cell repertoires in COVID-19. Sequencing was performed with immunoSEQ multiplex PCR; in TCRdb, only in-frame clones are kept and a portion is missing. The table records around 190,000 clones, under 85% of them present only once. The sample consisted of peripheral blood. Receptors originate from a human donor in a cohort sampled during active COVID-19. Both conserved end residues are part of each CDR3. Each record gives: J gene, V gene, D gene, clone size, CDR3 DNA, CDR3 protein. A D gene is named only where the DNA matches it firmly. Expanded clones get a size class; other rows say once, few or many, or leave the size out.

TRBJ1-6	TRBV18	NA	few	TGTGCCAGCTCACCACCTAATAGAGCCTCACCCCTCCACTTT	CASSPPNRASPLHF
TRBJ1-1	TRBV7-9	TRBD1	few	TGTGCCAGCAGCTTAAACAGGGGAAACACTGAAGCTTTCTTT	CASSLNRGNTEAFF
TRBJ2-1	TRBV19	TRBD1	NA	TGTGCCAGTAGTCTCGACAGGGGGCAATCCAATGAGCAGTTCTTC	CASSLDRGQSNEQFF
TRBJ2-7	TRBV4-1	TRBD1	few	TGCGCCAGCAGCCACGGGACAGGGGGCGGCGAGCAGTACTTC	CASSHGTGGGEQYF
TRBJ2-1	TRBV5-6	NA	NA	TGTGCCAGCAGCTTGGGCCCAGGGAATGAGCAGTTCTTC	CASSLGPGNEQFF
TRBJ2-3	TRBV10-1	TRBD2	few	TGCGCCAGCAGTGAGAGCGGGGGGCCTGCAGATACGCAGTATTTT	CASSESGGPADTQYF
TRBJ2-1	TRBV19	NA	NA	TGTGCCAGTAGTATGTTGAGGCAGGGCGCCTACAATGAGCAGTTCTTC	CASSMLRQGAYNEQFF
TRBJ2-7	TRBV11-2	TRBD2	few	TGTGCCAGCAGCTATAGCGGGGGAGCCTACGAGCAGTACTTC	CASSYSGGAYEQYF
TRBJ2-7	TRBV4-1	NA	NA	TGCGCCAGCAGCCCCCGGGGAGAGGATTACGAGCAGTACTTC	CASSPRGEDYEQYF
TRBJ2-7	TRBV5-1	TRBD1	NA	TGCGCCAGCAGCCCAAGGACAGGGGGAACCGAGCAGTACTTC	CASSPRTGGTEQYF
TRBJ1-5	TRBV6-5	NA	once	TGTGCCAGCACCCTGGGTCACAGGGGCAATCAGCCCCAGCATTTT	CASTLGHRGNQPQHF
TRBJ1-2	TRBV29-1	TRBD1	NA	TGCAGCGTTGAAGCAGGGGGGTATGGCTACACCTTC	CSVEAGGYGYTF
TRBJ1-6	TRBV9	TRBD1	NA	TGTGCCAGCAGCGACAGGGGTATGGAGTCACCCCTCCACTTT	CASSDRGMESPLHF
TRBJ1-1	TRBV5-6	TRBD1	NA	TGTGCCAGCAGCTTCAGGGGGCCCTTGAACACTGAAGCTTTCTTT	CASSFRGPLNTEAFF
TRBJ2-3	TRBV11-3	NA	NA	TGTGCCAGCAGCTTTAACACAGATACGCAGTATTTT	CASSFNTDTQYF
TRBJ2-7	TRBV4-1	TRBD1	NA	TGCGCCAGCAGCCGTTGGACAGGGGAGGACGAGCAGTACTTC	CASSRWTGEDEQYF
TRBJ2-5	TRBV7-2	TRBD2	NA	TGTGCCAGCAGCTTAGGGAGTAGCGGGGGCCAAGAGACCCAGTACTTC	CASSLGSSGGQETQYF
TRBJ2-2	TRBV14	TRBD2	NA	TGTGCCAGCAGCCAAGGGGCTAGCGGGGGTAACGGGGAGCTGTTTTTT	CASSQGASGGNGELFF
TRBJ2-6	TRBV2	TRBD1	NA	TGTGCCAGCTTCACGGCAGGGGGCTCCTCTGGGGCCAACGTCCTGACTTTC	CASFTAGGSSGANVLTF
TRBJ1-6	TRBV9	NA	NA	TGTGCCAGCAGCCTGCGGGACGGTAGTAATTCACCCCTCCACTTT	CASSLRDGSNSPLHF
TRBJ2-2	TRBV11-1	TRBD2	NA	TGTGCCAGCAGCTTTGGGACTAGCAGGGCCGGGGAGCTGTTTTTT	CASSFGTSRAGELFF
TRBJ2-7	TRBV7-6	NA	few	TGTGCCAGCAGCCCCTCCCCGTCCTACGAGCAGTACTTC	CASSPSPSYEQYF
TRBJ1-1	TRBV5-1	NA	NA	TGCGCCAGCAGCAAAGAGGACAGACTGAACACTGAAGCTTTCTTT	CASSKEDRLNTEAFF
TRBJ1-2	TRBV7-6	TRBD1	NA	TGTGCCAGCAGCCGACAGGGGAAGGATGGCTACACCTTC	CASSRQGKDGYTF
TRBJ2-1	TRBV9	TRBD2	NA	TGTGCCAGCAGCACCCCACTAGCGGGGGCGTACAATGAGCAGTTCTTC	CASSTPLAGAYNEQFF
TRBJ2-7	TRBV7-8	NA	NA	TGTGCCAGCAGCTTAGAAGGGCTAGCCTCCTACGAGCAGTACTTC	CASSLEGLASYEQYF
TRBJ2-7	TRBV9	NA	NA	TGTGCCAGCAGCGTATCTGAGTGGGCGGGTTACGAGCAGTACTTC	CASSVSEWAGYEQYF
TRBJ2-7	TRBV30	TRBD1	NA	TGTGCCGGGGCCCGGGACAGGGTGAACGAGCAGTACTTC	CAGARDRVNEQYF
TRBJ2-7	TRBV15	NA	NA	TGTGCCACCAGCAGAGATCGGGTTGTAGGCGAGCAGTACTTC	CATSRDRVVGEQYF